This TCR beta chain emerged from a study of regulatory T cells in long-lasting Graves disease. Sample time point: persistent/refractory GD, antithyroid drugs over 5 years with positive TRAb. RNA isolated from PBMCs was used to make the TCR library. Study-wide results and caveats: TCR diversity was lower in persistent Graves' patients (versus newly diagnosed ones).

Germline CDR1 SQVTM, CDR2 ANQGSEA. The CDR3 runs 12 residues. The V end was cut by 1 base, the J end by 7 bases, with 11 bases between. A few counts support this clonotype. Its target is unknown. Arm-PCR with iRepertoire HTBI primers amplified the CDR3 regions for these TCR beta libraries. TCRdb re-called the multiplex PCR reads with MiXCR, one entry per CDR3 protein. The data show 300,000 to 500,000 distinct CDR3 sequences, less than 25% seen once. The J gene is TRBJ2-7, the V gene TRBV29-1; weak D call: TRBD2 (6 bases). The clonotype comes from a female donor with Graves disease. The input for sequencing was peripheral blood mononuclear cells (PBMCs), taken when the disease was refractory, from a patient treated with antithyroid drugs. The CDR3 nucleotides are TGCAGCGTTGAAGCAGGGAGGTGGGAGCAGTACTTC. This sequence encodes CSVEAGRWEQYF.